This T cell receptor beta chain appears in the sequencing data of a study of shared clonotypes between healthy human individuals. Study-wide points: For naive CD4 cells, around 5% of clonotypes were shared across four donors. Relative to clonotypes present in all four donors, those not shared had lower generation probabilities.

The CDR3 contains 14 residues. The V gene's germline CDR1 is SEHNR and CDR2 FQNEAQ (reference sequence). V shed 7 bases and J shed 2 bases, with 11 bases lying between them. The assay used deep level. Across several immunoSEQ plates, the genomic DNA of each subset was split evenly. Libraries were prepared by immunoSEQ multiplex PCR; TCRdb keeps only in-frame clonotypes and omits some of them. The table shows some 2,400,000 clones, with roughly 95% occurring only once. Points on this clone: What it binds is unknown.

The source of this sequence is a man younger than 35 in good health. J is TRBJ2-2 and V is TRBV7-9; D gene uncertain. Sequenced material: naive CD4+ T cells sorted from blood. Subset given: CD45RA+ positively selected. For the CDR3, the DNA is TGTGCCAGCATGTTGGTTCCAAACACCGGGGAGCTGTTTTTT. Its protein is CASMLVPNTGELFF.